One sample yielded the 22 T cell receptor beta chains listed below, sequenced in a study of OX40 agonist ivuxolimab in advanced cancers. Library generation was performed with the immunoSEQ multiplex PCR assay. In TCRdb, the immuneACCESS table is reduced to in-frame sequences with V and J assigned. These tables do not hold every clone; where another copy was compared, an unresolved V gene accounts for under half, and the others remain unexplained. The sample table holds tens of thousands of clones, of which around 84% were seen once. The ten biggest clones cover around 25% of the sample. Sample: CD4+ or CD8+ T cells sorted from blood, taken in a trial of the OX40 agonist ivuxolimab. These receptors came from an adult with an advanced solid tumor such as melanoma, head and neck, liver or kidney cancer.

For the CDR3, the DNA is TGTGCCAGCCGCCGGGGGGGGCGGGGGTTTAATGAAAAACTGTTTTTT. Translation: CASRRGGRGFNEKLFF. The rearrangement joins TRBV28 to TRBJ1-4; maybe TRBD1 (6 bases). The CDR3 totals 16 residues. Between the trimmed V and J ends, which lost 8 bases and 4 bases, there was a span of 20 bases. Germline CDR1 is MDHEN and CDR2 is SYDVKM.

J is TRBJ2-2 and V is TRBV7-9; D tentatively reads TRBD1 or TRBD2 (5 bases each). The germline gives CDR1 SEHNR, CDR2 FQNEAQ (reference sequence). V lost 5 bases, J lost 1 base, and 11 bases lay in between. The CDR3 has 15 residues. CDR3 sequence (DNA): TGTGCCAGCAGCCTGCCGGGACGGAACACCGGGGAGCTGTTTTTT. Residues: CASSLPGRNTGELFF.

This chain uses TRBV28 with TRBJ1-1; 8 bases align to TRBD1. Unmatched junction bases numbered 3, after V lost 6 bases and J lost 0 bases. The CDR3 runs to 14 residues. Germline V gene lookup returns CDR1 MDHEN and CDR2 SYDVKM. The chain's CDR3 is CASSDRGLNTEAFF. CDR3 nucleotides: TGTGCCAGCAGCGACAGGGGCCTGAACACTGAAGCTTTCTTT.

The rearrangement uses TRBV4-3 and TRBJ2-7, with 8 bases matching TRBD2. Germline assignment: CDR1 LGHNA and CDR2 YSLEER. Trimming removed 2 bases from V and 4 bases from J; junction bases left unmatched: 10. CDR3 size: 16 residues. This CDR3 is CASSQSGRGGLYEQYF. In DNA, the CDR3 is TGCGCCAGCAGCCAATCCGGACGGGGGGGGCTATACGAGCAGTACTTC.

This chain uses TRBV27 with TRBJ2-7, with TRBD2 identical over 7 bases. J lost 0 bases, V lost 1 base, and 9 bases had no gene match. The CDR3 covers 17 residues. The V gene's germline CDR1 is MNHEY and CDR2 SMNVEV (reference sequence). CDR3 amino acids: CASSLWVASSGSYEQYF. DNA of the CDR3: TGTGCCAGCAGTTTATGGGTCGCGTCTAGCGGCTCCTACGAGCAGTACTTC.

This chain joins TRBV4-1 and TRBJ2-1; D unclear. Germline values: CDR1 MGHRA, CDR2 YSYEKL. V was pared by 5 bases and J by 5 bases, with 19 bases between. This CDR3 spans 16 amino acids. In nucleotides, the CDR3 is TGCGCCAGCAGCTCCTACTTAGCCCGCGGAGACAATGAGCAGTTCTTC. It encodes CASSSYLARGDNEQFF.

This chain links TRBV5-4 with TRBJ2-5; TRBD2 is a possible D gene (5 bases). Germline CDR1 reads SGHNT; CDR2 reads YYREEE (reference sequence). Trimming cost V 0 bases and J 5 bases, with 11 bases left between them. CDR3 size: 14 residues. CDR3 sequence: CASSLDTGGETQYF. The DNA of the CDR3 is TGTGCCAGCAGCTTGGATACGGGCGGGGAGACCCAGTACTTC.

The chain is built from TRBV6-5 and TRBJ2-1; 11 bases map to TRBD2. The length of the CDR3 is 15 residues. Germline values: CDR1 MNHEY, CDR2 SVGAGI. J was trimmed by 6 bases and V by 5 bases; bases with no gene match: 6. The CDR3 here is CASSLLAGGSNEQFF. The CDR3, as DNA: TGTGCCAGCAGTCTGTTAGCGGGGGGGTCCAATGAGCAGTTCTTC.

V usage is TRBV7-8 and J usage is TRBJ2-7; D ambiguous. CDR1 is SGHVS and CDR2 is FQNEAQ in the germline V gene. The CDR3 covers 14 residues. The V gene lost 1 base and the J gene lost 1 base, with 8 bases spanning the gap. As DNA, the CDR3 is TGTGCCAGCAGCTTAGTAGCAGCGTCCTACGAGCAGTACTTC. This translates into CASSLVAASYEQYF. The full variable domain, its missing parts supplied by reference TRBV7-8 and TRBJ2-7, is GAGVSQSPRYKVAKRGQDVALRCDPISGHVSLFWYQQALGQGPEFLTYFQNEAQLDKSGLPSDRFFAERPEGSVSTLKIQRTQQEDSAVYLCASSLVAASYEQYFGPGTRLTVT.

The genes are TRBV7-9 and TRBJ1-5; a possible D gene is TRBD1 (6 bases). V gave up 1 base and J gave up 7 bases, with 23 bases separating them. The CDR3 contains 18 residues. Germline lookup yields CDR1 SEHNR and CDR2 FQNEAQ (reference sequence). In DNA form, the CDR3 reads TGTGCCAGCAGCTTAGACGGCCGGGGCCAGGGGCTTCGCCAGCCCCAGCATTTT. It encodes CASSLDGRGQGLRQPQHF.

Comments on this clone: Sequence at one end of the junction differs from germline and may be a read error. The J gene is TRBJ1-1, the V gene TRBV7-9, with D possibly being TRBD1 (6 bases). CDR1 and CDR2 (germline): SEHNR, FQNEAQ (reference sequence). The CDR3 runs 14 residues. The CDR3 protein is CASSPRDRNAEAFF. CDR3 sequence (DNA): TGTGCCAGCAGCCCCCGTGACAGGAACGCTGAAGCTTTCTTT. Full variable domain (remainder filled in from reference TRBV7-9 and TRBJ1-1): DTGVSQNPRHKITKRGQNVTFRCDPISEHNRLYWYRQTLGQGPEFLTYFQNEAQLEKSRLLSDRFSAERPKGSFSTLEIQRTEQGDSAMYLCASSPRDRNAEAFFGQGTRLTVV.

In its sample, this clone was seen a few times. This rearrangement joins TRBV6-1 to TRBJ2-7; 10 bases align to TRBD1. The CDR3 runs 14 residues. V was pared by 10 bases and J by 5 bases, with 11 bases of the junction left unmatched. Per the germline V gene, CDR1 is MNHNS and CDR2 is SASEGT. The CDR3 DNA is TGTGCCATCACCCCGGGGGACAGGGGCCACGAGCAGTACTTC. Protein product: CAITPGDRGHEQYF.

The J gene is TRBJ2-5, the V gene TRBV19; no definite D call. Trimming removed 3 bases from V and 4 bases from J, with 12 bases in between. Germline assignment: CDR1 LNHDA and CDR2 SQIVND (reference sequence). The length of the CDR3 is 14 residues. The CDR3 DNA sequence: TGTGCCAGTAGTATCGGCTCGACGGCAGAGACCCAGTACTTC. Residues: CASSIGSTAETQYF.

The V and J genes are TRBV14 and TRBJ1-3, with D unclear. The CDR3 has 12 residues. The germline V gene encodes CDR1 SGHDN and CDR2 FVKESK. Trimming left V 3 bases short and J 4 bases short, with 4 bases between. DNA for the CDR3: TGTGCCAGCAGCCAGTTCGGAAACACCATATATTTT. Amino acids: CASSQFGNTIYF. Using reference TRBV14 and TRBJ1-3 for the parts outside the CDR3, the full variable domain is EAGVTQFPSHSVIEKGQTVTLRCDPISGHDNLYWYRRVMGKEIKFLLHFVKESKQDESGMPNNRFLAERTGGTYSTLKVQPAELEDSGVYFCASSQFGNTIYFGEGSWLTVV.

The sample holds a few counts of this clone. The chain couples TRBV4-3 to TRBJ2-7, with 7 bases identical to TRBD1. The junction had 3 bases not matched to a gene; V was cut back by 1 base and J by 3 bases. Germline values: CDR1 LGHNA, CDR2 YSLEER. This CDR3 contains 14 residues. The CDR3 here is CASSQGQGDYEQYF. The CDR3 nucleotides read TGCGCCAGCAGCCAAGGACAGGGAGACTACGAGCAGTACTTC.

CDR3 in amino acids: CASSSAGYGYTF. The CDR3 DNA follows: TGTGCCAGCAGCTCTGCGGGGTATGGCTACACCTTC. The chain employs TRBV7-9 and TRBJ1-2; no reliable D call. CDR3 length equals 12 residues. Between the trimmed V and J ends, which lost 4 bases and 5 bases, there was a span of 8 bases. The germline gives CDR1 SEHNR, CDR2 FQNEAQ (reference sequence).

This rearrangement joins TRBV10-1 to TRBJ2-2, with D possibly matching TRBD2 (6 bases). CDR3 length equals 22 residues. The germline V gene encodes CDR1 WNHNN and CDR2 SYGVQD (reference sequence). V shed 2 bases and J shed 1 base, with 29 bases lying between them. The DNA of the CDR3 is TGCGCCAGCAGTGAGGTTAAGCCTACTTTTGGGGCGGGAAAGTTGAACACCGGGGAGCTGTTTTTT. Amino acid sequence: CASSEVKPTFGAGKLNTGELFF.

V usage is TRBV15 and J usage is TRBJ2-5, with a tentative D call TRBD2 (6 bases). Germline values: CDR1 LNHNV, CDR2 YYDKDF (reference sequence). The CDR3 is 14 residues long. Trimming shortened V by 5 bases and J by 4 bases, and 14 bases separated the two germline ends. The CDR3 region is CATSPLGGRETQYF. The CDR3 DNA is TGTGCCACCAGCCCCTTGGGGGGTAGAGAGACCCAGTACTTC.

This clone was seen more than once but under ten times. The chain recombines TRBV6-4 with TRBJ2-3, with D possibly matching TRBD1 (5 bases). Germline lookup yields CDR1 MRHNA and CDR2 SNTAGT. V was pared by 3 bases and J by 0 bases, with 7 bases between. The CDR3 has 14 amino acids. CDR3 sequence: CASSDRGSTDTQYF. The CDR3 DNA reads as TGTGCCAGCAGTGATAGGGGAAGCACAGATACGCAGTATTTT.

The V call is TRBV29-1, the J call TRBJ1-1; TRBD1 agrees at 7 bases. The V gene's germline CDR1 is SQVTM and CDR2 ANQGSEA. Trimming cost V 7 bases and J 5 bases; bases outside gene matches: 13. The CDR3 is 14 residues long. The chain's CDR3 is CSGGTEGWGTEAFF. CDR3 nucleotides: TGCAGCGGCGGGACAGAGGGGTGGGGTACTGAAGCTTTCTTT.

CDR3: CASSHLLANTGELFF. CDR3 in DNA: TGCGCCAGCAGCCACCTTCTGGCGAACACCGGGGAGCTGTTTTTT. The rearrangement links TRBV4-3 to TRBJ2-2; D uncertain. Germline assignment: CDR1 LGHNA and CDR2 YSLEER. The CDR3 is 15 residues long. The ends were cut back, 3 bases at V and 0 bases at J, with 8 bases in the middle.

V is TRBV28 and J is TRBJ1-2, with unresolved D. CDR1 is MDHEN and CDR2 is SYDVKM in the germline V gene. V lost 2 bases to trimming and J lost 5 bases, with 15 bases between them. This CDR3 region has 15 residues. CDR3: CASSLREGGPYGYTF. DNA of the CDR3: TGTGCCAGCAGTTTAAGGGAGGGCGGACCATATGGCTACACCTTC.